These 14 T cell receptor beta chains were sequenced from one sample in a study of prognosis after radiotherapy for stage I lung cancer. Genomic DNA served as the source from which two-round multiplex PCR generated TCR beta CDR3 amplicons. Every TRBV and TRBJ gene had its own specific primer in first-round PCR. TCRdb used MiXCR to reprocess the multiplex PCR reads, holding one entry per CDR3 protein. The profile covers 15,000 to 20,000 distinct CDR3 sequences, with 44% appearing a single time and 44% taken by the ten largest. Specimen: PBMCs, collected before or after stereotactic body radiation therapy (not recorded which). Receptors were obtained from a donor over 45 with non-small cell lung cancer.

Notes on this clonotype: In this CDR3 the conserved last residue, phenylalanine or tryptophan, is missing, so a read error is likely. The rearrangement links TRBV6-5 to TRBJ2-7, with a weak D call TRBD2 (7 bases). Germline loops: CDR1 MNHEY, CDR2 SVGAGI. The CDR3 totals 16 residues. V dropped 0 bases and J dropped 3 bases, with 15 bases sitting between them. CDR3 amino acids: CASSYSEGGTLYEQYL. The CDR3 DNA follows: TGTGCCAGCAGTTACTCCGAGGGGGGGACCCTCTACGAGCAGTACTTA.

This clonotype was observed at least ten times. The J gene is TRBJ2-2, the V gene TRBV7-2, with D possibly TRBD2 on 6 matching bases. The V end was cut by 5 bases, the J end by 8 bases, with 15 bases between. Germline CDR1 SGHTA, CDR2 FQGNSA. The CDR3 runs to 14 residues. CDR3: CASSLRNGGGELFF. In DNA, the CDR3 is TGTGCCAGCAGCCTCAGAAATGGGGGGGGGGAGCTGTTTTTT.

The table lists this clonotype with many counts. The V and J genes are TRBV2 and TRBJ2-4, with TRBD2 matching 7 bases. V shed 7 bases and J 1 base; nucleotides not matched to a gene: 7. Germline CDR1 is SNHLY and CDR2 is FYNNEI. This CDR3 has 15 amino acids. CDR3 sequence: CASKTGGGAKNIQYF. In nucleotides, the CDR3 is TGTGCCAGCAAAACTGGGGGGGGTGCCAAAAACATTCAGTACTTC.

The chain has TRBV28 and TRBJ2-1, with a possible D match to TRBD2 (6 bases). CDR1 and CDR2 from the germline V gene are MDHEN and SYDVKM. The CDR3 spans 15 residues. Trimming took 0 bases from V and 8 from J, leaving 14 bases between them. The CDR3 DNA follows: TGTGCCAGCAGTTTATGGGAGCTAGCGAAGGATGAGCAGTTCTTC. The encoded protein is CASSLWELAKDEQFF.

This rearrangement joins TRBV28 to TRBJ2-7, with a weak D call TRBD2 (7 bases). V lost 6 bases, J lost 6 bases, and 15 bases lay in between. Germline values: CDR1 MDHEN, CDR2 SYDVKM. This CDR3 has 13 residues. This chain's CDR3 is CASRGGGPGEQYF. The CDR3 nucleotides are TGTGCCAGCAGAGGGGGGGGGCCTGGCGAGCAGTACTTC.

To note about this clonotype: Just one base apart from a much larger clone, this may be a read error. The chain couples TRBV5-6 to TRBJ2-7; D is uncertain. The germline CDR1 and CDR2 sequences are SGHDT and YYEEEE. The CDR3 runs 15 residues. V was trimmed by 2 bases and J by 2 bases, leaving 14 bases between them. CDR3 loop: CASSLKSYSAYEQYF. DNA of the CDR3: TGTGCCAGCAGCTTAAAATCTTACAGCGCCTACGAGCAGTACTTC.

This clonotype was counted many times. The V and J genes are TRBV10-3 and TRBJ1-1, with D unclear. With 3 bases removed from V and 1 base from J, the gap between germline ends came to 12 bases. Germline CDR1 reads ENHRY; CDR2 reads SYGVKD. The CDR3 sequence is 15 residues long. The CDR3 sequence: CAISDYSQKNTEAFF. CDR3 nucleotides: TGTGCCATCAGTGATTACAGTCAGAAGAACACTGAAGCTTTCTTT.

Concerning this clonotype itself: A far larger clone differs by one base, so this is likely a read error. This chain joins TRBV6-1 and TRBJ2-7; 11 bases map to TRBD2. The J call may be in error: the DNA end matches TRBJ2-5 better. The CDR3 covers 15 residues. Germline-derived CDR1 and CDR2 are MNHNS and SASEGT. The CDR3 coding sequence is TGTGCCAACAGTCCTATTTTAGCGGGAGGGGAGACCCAGTACTTC. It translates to CANSPILAGGETQYF.

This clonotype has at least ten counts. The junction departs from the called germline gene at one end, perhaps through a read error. The CDR3 reads CASSRGTSDYNEQFF. CDR3 bases: TGTGCTAGCAGCCGCGGGACTAGCGACTACAATGAGCAGTTCTTC. This sequence joins TRBV7-7 and TRBJ2-1; 10 bases line up with TRBD2. Germline V gene lookup returns CDR1 SSHAT and CDR2 FNYEAQ (reference sequence). The CDR3 length is 15 residues.

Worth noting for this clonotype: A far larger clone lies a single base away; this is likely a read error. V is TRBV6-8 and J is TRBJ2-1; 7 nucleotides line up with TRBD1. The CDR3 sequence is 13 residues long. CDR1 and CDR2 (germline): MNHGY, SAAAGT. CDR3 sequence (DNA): TGTGTCAGCCAGGCAGGGGGTCGGAATGAGCAGTTCTTC. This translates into CVSQAGGRNEQFF.

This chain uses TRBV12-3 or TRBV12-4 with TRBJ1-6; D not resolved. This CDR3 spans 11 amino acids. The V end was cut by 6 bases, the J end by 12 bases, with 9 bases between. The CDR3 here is CASSNLGPLHF. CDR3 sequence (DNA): TGTGCCAGCAGCAATCTGGGACCCCTCCACTTT.

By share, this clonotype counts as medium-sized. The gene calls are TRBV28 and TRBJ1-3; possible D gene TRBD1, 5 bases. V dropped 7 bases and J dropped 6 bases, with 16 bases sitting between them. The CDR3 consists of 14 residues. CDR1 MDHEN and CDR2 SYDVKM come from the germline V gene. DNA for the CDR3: TGTGCCAGCACCCTAAGAGGGGCCGAAAACACCATATATTTT. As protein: CASTLRGAENTIYF.

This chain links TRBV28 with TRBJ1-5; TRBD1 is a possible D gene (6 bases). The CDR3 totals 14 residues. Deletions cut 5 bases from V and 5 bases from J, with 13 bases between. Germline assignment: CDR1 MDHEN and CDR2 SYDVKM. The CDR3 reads CASSIVQGDQPQHF. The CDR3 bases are TGTGCCAGCAGTATTGTACAGGGAGATCAGCCCCAGCATTTT.

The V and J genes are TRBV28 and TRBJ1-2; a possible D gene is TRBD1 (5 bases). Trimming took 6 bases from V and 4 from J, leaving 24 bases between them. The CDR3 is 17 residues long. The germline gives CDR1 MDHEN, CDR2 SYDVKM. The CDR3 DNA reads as TGTGCCAGCAGCTCGCCTAGTTGGGGCCCAATGTCCTATGGCTACACCTTC. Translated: CASSSPSWGPMSYGYTF.